Each of the 17 T cell receptor beta chains below was sequenced from the same sample in a study of T cells in Graves' hyperthyroidism and ophthalmopathy. Template material for amplifying TCR beta CDR3 regions consisted of RNA transcripts. A first-round RT-PCR of the TCR CDR3 used the HTBI primer set. TCRdb analysed the multiplex PCR reads with MiXCR anew, one entry per CDR3 protein. Here the sample spans around 620,000 distinct CDR3 sequences, approximately 15% being singletons. Specimen: blood. Receptors were obtained from a woman aged 18 to 35 with Graves' ophthalmopathy.

This chain uses TRBV4-1 with TRBJ1-5; D is ambiguous. In germline, CDR1 is MGHRA, CDR2 YSYEKL. The V end was cut by 0 bases, the J end by 7 bases, with 22 bases between. CDR3 size: 18 residues. CDR3 sequence reads: CASSQDGLAGSFGQPQHF. The CDR3 DNA follows: TGCGCCAGCAGCCAAGACGGGCTCGCAGGTTCTTTTGGACAGCCCCAGCATTTT.

A few counts support this clonotype. A read error may be the cause here, since a much bigger clone is one base away. The DNA of the CDR3 is TGTGCCAGCGGGCGACAGGTCTCCTACGAGCAGTACTTC. Translated, it gives CASGRQVSYEQYF. V usage is TRBV6-1 and J usage is TRBJ2-7; a weak D match, TRBD1 (6 bases). Deletions cut 8 bases from V and 0 bases from J, with 11 bases between. CDR3 length equals 13 residues. The germline V gene has CDR1 MNHNS and CDR2 SASEGT.

The chain joins TRBV20-1 to TRBJ2-4, with 8 nucleotides matching TRBD2. With V trimmed by 6 bases and J by 2 bases, 9 bases remained unmatched. This CDR3 is 15 amino acids long. Germline CDR1 and CDR2: DFQATT and SNEGSKA (reference sequence). CDR3 in DNA: TGCAGTGCGCTACTAGCGGAAAAACCCAAAAACATTCAGTACTTC. Amino acids: CSALLAEKPKNIQYF.

Only one count was recorded for this clonotype. This CDR3 is CASSQGPGALAGGPYEQYF. DNA of the CDR3: TGCGCCAGCAGCCAAGGACCGGGGGCGCTTGCGGGAGGGCCCTACGAGCAGTACTTC. The chain combines TRBV4-1 with TRBJ2-7; the match to TRBD2 covers 9 bases. The J segment lost 2 bases and the V segment lost 1 base, leaving 15 bases of the junction unmatched. In germline, CDR1 is MGHRA, CDR2 YSYEKL. There are 19 residues in the CDR3.

The chain is built from TRBV6-5 and TRBJ2-7; either TRBD1 or TRBD2 may supply D (5 bases each). Germline V gene sequence: CDR1 MNHEY, CDR2 SVGAGI. This CDR3 has 12 residues. Trimming removed 2 bases at V and 7 bases at J, with 9 bases between. CDR3 sequence (DNA): TGTGCCAGCAGTTACCCCTGGGGGGAGCAGTACTTC. It encodes CASSYPWGEQYF.

This clonotype was picked up many times. The J gene is TRBJ1-2, the V gene TRBV20-1, with 10 bases lining up with TRBD1. V shed 2 bases, J shed 4 bases, and the junction held 4 bases outside the gene matches. CDR1 and CDR2 (germline): DFQATT, SNEGSKA (reference sequence). The CDR3 has 14 residues. CDR3 amino acids: CSARTRQGAYGYTF. The CDR3 DNA is TGCAGTGCTAGAACCCGACAGGGGGCCTATGGCTACACCTTC.

This clonotype was recorded many times. The CDR3 spells CASSSRPGSQNGYTF. CDR3 coding DNA: TGTGCCAGCAGCTCGAGACCGGGATCTCAGAATGGCTACACCTTC. V is TRBV7-6 and J is TRBJ1-2; D is ambiguous. Between the trimmed V and J ends, which lost 4 bases and 6 bases, there was a span of 18 bases. The CDR3 covers 15 residues. Germline lookup yields CDR1 SGHVS and CDR2 FNYEAQ.

This clonotype was seen more than once but under ten times. An end of the junction differs from the germline gene, which may be a read error. This sequence joins TRBV6-1 and TRBJ1-5; D unclear. Germline CDR1 and CDR2: MNHNS and SASEGT. This CDR3 contains 15 residues. CDR3 protein: CASSPSDGRNQPRHF. CDR3 nucleotide sequence: TGTGCCAGCAGTCCATCGGACGGTCGCAATCAGCCCCGGCATTTT.

This clonotype was counted ten times or more. V and J are TRBV7-9 and TRBJ2-7; 8 nucleotides agree with TRBD2. V was clipped by 5 bases and J by 6 bases; unmatched bases: 12. The CDR3 is 15 residues long. Germline CDR1 is SEHNR and CDR2 is FQNEAQ (reference sequence). This CDR3 reads CASSPAGSGGLEQYF. The CDR3 region has the DNA TGTGCCAGCAGCCCAGCCGGGAGCGGGGGTCTCGAGCAGTACTTC. The variable domain in full, completed from reference TRBV7-9 and TRBJ2-7, reads DTGVSQNPRHKITKRGQNVTFRCDPISEHNRLYWYRQTLGQGPEFLTYFQNEAQLEKSRLLSDRFSAERPKGSFSTLEIQRTEQGDSAMYLCASSPAGSGGLEQYFGPGTRLTVT.

Many counts were recorded for this clonotype. V and J are TRBV6-2 or TRBV6-3 and TRBJ1-2; TRBD1 aligns across 8 bases. Per germline, CDR1 MNHEY and CDR2 SVGEGT. This CDR3 spans 18 amino acids. V lost 0 bases, J lost 5 bases, and 14 bases stayed unmatched. The DNA for the CDR3 is TGTGCCAGCAGTTACTCTACGAGCGGGGGACAGGAACCTTATGGCTACACCTTC. This gives the protein CASSYSTSGGQEPYGYTF.

This clonotype was observed at least ten times. The rearrangement links TRBV28 to TRBJ1-5; 8 bases are shared with TRBD1. Germline-derived CDR1 and CDR2 are MDHEN and SYDVKM. The V gene end was trimmed by 2 bases and the J gene end by 3 bases; junction bases not matched to a gene: 6. The CDR3 length is 16 residues. The CDR3 region is CASSLPLGQDNQPQHF. The CDR3 DNA is TGTGCCAGCAGTTTACCTTTGGGACAGGACAATCAGCCCCAGCATTTT.

This clonotype was observed many times. This chain joins TRBV5-1 and TRBJ2-2; a weak D match, TRBD2 (5 bases). Germline values: CDR1 SGHRS, CDR2 YFSETQ. V was shortened by 0 bases and J by 2 bases, with 11 bases between the two germline ends. CDR3 length: 16 amino acids. The CDR3 sequence: CASSLVAGPNTGELFF. In DNA form, the CDR3 reads TGCGCCAGCAGCTTGGTCGCGGGTCCAAACACCGGGGAGCTGTTTTTT.

This clonotype was seen ten or more times. The chain carries TRBV13 and TRBJ1-2; D gene unclear. Germline V gene data show CDR1 as PRHDT and CDR2 as FYEKMQ (reference sequence). V was shortened by 5 bases and J by 4 bases, with 17 bases between the two germline ends. The CDR3 is 15 amino acids. The CDR3 loop reads CASSAHLTVSYGYTF. CDR3 sequence (DNA): TGTGCCAGCAGCGCCCACCTCACAGTCAGCTATGGCTACACCTTC.

This chain connects TRBV9 to TRBJ1-5; TRBD1 might be the D (6 bases). CDR3 length: 15 residues. Germline loops: CDR1 SGDLS, CDR2 YYNGEE. V was trimmed by 5 bases and J by 1 base, leaving 13 bases between them. CDR3 sequence: CASSPGEGSNQPQHF. CDR3 sequence (DNA): TGTGCCAGCAGTCCAGGGGAGGGGAGCAATCAGCCCCAGCATTTT.

In nucleotides, the CDR3 is TGTGCTAGTGATCCGGGACATCTTAATGAAAAACTGTTTTTT. Its protein product is CASDPGHLNEKLFF. V is TRBV12-5 and J is TRBJ1-4; maybe TRBD1 (6 bases). V was cut by 7 bases and J by 4 bases, with 13 bases left in between. The CDR3 is 14 residues long. Germline assignment: CDR1 LGHNT and CDR2 FRNRAP. Full variable domain (remainder filled in from reference TRBV12-5 and TRBJ1-4): DARVTQTPRHKVTEMGQEVTMRCQPILGHNTVFWYRQTMMQGLELLAYFRNRAPLDDSGMPKDRFSAEMPDATLATLKIQPSEPRDSAVYFCASDPGHLNEKLFFGSGTQLSVL.

V is TRBV6-1 and J is TRBJ1-5; D not certain. The CDR3 is 15 residues long. The germline V gene encodes CDR1 MNHNS and CDR2 SASEGT. V was cut by 3 bases and J by 0 bases, with 9 bases left in between. The CDR3 protein is CASSDQLDSNQPQHF. The CDR3 nucleotides are TGTGCCAGCAGTGATCAGCTTGATAGCAATCAGCCCCAGCATTTT.

This clonotype occurred a few times. This chain links TRBV20-1 with TRBJ2-5; 9 bases fit TRBD2. Germline V gene lookup returns CDR1 DFQATT and CDR2 SNEGSKA (reference sequence). The CDR3 extends over 15 amino acids. CDR3 sequence: CTPAGGRGVGETQYF. The CDR3 DNA sequence: TGCACCCCAGCGGGAGGTCGTGGTGTTGGGGAGACCCAGTACTTC.